A selection of T cell receptor beta chains follows, all from one sample in a study of blood T cell repertoires in COVID-19. Only in-frame clones appear in the TCRdb table, and some are missing; sequencing was by immunoSEQ multiplex PCR. The table has roughly 60,000 clones, roughly 79% seen once. Sequenced: peripheral blood. Receptors were obtained from a man in his sixties with acute or convalescent COVID-19. CDR3s include the opening cysteine and the closing phenylalanine or tryptophan. Each record gives: clone size, D gene, V gene, J gene, CDR3 DNA, CDR3 protein. D genes are given only for firm matches. Clone size appears in some rows only: once, few, many, or a class for an expanded clone.

NA	NA	TRBV5-1	TRBJ2-3	TGCGCCAGCAGCTTGGCGCTCGGAGATACGCAGTATTTT	CASSLALGDTQYF
NA	TRBD1	TRBV5-1	TRBJ2-2	TGCGCCAGCAGCTTGGACAGGGGAACCGGGGAGCTGTTTTTT	CASSLDRGTGELFF
NA	TRBD2	TRBV30	TRBJ2-1	TGTGCCTGGAGTTTCCGTCGGGGGGTACAGGCCCACAATGAGCAGTTCTTC	CAWSFRRGVQAHNEQFF
NA	NA	TRBV5-1	TRBJ2-5	TGCGCCAGCAACCAGGGGTTCCAAGAGACCCAGTACTTC	CASNQGFQETQYF
NA	TRBD1	TRBV19	TRBJ1-2	TGTGCCAGTAGTTACCCGGGACAGGGGTTCTATGGCTACACCTTC	CASSYPGQGFYGYTF
NA	NA	TRBV5-4	TRBJ2-5	TGTGCCAGCAGCCACACCGGGGGGCTGGACAGTCACTTC	CASSHTGGLDSHF
NA	NA	TRBV6-5	TRBJ1-2	TGTGCCAGCAGAGCTGTACCGGGGGGAAACTATGGCTACACCTTC	CASRAVPGGNYGYTF
many	NA	TRBV19	TRBJ2-2	TGTGCCAGCAAGGGGCAGGGGGGCACCGGGGAGCTGTTTTTT	CASKGQGGTGELFF
NA	NA	TRBV19	TRBJ2-5	TGTGCCACCGCCCCCCAAGCAGGGCAAGAGACCCAGTACTTC	CATAPQAGQETQYF
few	NA	TRBV19	TRBJ1-5	TGTGCCAGTAATGGGCAGATTGATCAGCCCCAGCATTTT	CASNGQIDQPQHF
NA	NA	TRBV5-4	TRBJ2-7	TGTGCCAGCAGCTTGGACAGGGCCGCCGAGCAGTACTTC	CASSLDRAAEQYF
NA	NA	TRBV7-9	TRBJ2-3	TGTGCCAGCAGTTATACGGGGGAGCAGTATTTT	CASSYTGEQYF
NA	TRBD2	TRBV4-1	TRBJ2-4	TGCGCCAGCAGCCAGACTAGCGGGGGAACCAAAAACATTCAGTACTTC	CASSQTSGGTKNIQYF
NA	NA	TRBV10-3	TRBJ2-3	TGTGCCATCGGAAGGGAGAGGACAGATACGCAGTATTTT	CAIGRERTDTQYF
NA	TRBD1	TRBV19	TRBJ2-7	TGTGCCAGTAGTATCCCTCGACAGGGAATCTACGAGCAGTACTTC	CASSIPRQGIYEQYF
NA	TRBD1	TRBV28	TRBJ1-2	TGTGCCAGCACATGGAACAGGGGCGGGATAGCGGGCTACACCTTC	CASTWNRGGIAGYTF
NA	TRBD1	TRBV7-8	TRBJ1-6	TGTGCCAGCAGCATGGGACAGGGCCTCCACTTT	CASSMGQGLHF
NA	NA	TRBV7-3	TRBJ2-3	TGTGCCAGCAGCCCCTCCGGGAGCACAGATACGCAGTATTTT	CASSPSGSTDTQYF
NA	TRBD1	TRBV5-1	TRBJ1-6	TGCGCCAGCAGCTTATATGGGACAGTTAATTCACCCCTCCACTTT	CASSLYGTVNSPLHF
once	TRBD1	TRBV5-8	TRBJ1-1	TGTGCCAGCAGCTTGGGAGGTGGGGCAGGGGGGACTGAAGCTTTCTTT	CASSLGGGAGGTEAFF
NA	NA	TRBV2	TRBJ2-2	TGTGCCACGGGGGCGAACACCGGGGAGCTGTTTTTT	CATGANTGELFF
NA	NA	TRBV9	TRBJ1-1	TGTGCCAGCAGCGTATATGGAGAGGGCACTGAAGCTTTCTTT	CASSVYGEGTEAFF
NA	TRBD1	TRBV19	TRBJ1-2	TGTGCCAGTAGTGGCGACAGGGATAGGAATGGCTACACCTTC	CASSGDRDRNGYTF
NA	NA	TRBV19	TRBJ1-2	TGTGCCAGTAGTATGTATTTTCAGGATGGCTACACCTTC	CASSMYFQDGYTF
NA	NA	TRBV6-5	TRBJ2-2	TGTGCCAGTCAAAGGGAGACGGCCGGGGAGCTGTTTTTT	CASQRETAGELFF
NA	TRBD1	TRBV6-5	TRBJ1-2	TGTGCCAGCAGTTACGCAGCGACAGGGGGCGGCTACACCTTC	CASSYAATGGGYTF
NA	TRBD1	TRBV2	TRBJ1-6	TGTGCCAGCAGTGAGGGGACAGGGTATTCACCCCTCCACTTT	CASSEGTGYSPLHF
once	TRBD1	TRBV7-2	TRBJ1-2	TGTGCCAGCAGCTCGGGACAGAACTATGGCTACACCTTC	CASSSGQNYGYTF
NA	TRBD1	TRBV5-1	TRBJ1-1	TGCGCCAGCAGCTTGGCCTCGGGACAGCTGAACACTGAAGCTTTCTTT	CASSLASGQLNTEAFF
once	NA	TRBV19	TRBJ1-2	TGTGCCAGTAGTTTAACCCGGGGGTATGGCTACACCTTC	CASSLTRGYGYTF
NA	TRBD1	TRBV27	TRBJ1-2	TGTGCCAGCAGAGGTACAGGGGGTGGAGGCTACACCTTC	CASRGTGGGGYTF
NA	NA	TRBV7-9	TRBJ1-2	TGTGCCAGCAGCCCGAGAGGGAAGGTGGGGTATGGCTACACCTTC	CASSPRGKVGYGYTF
NA	NA	TRBV19	TRBJ1-5	TGTGCCAGTAAGTCGTCGGGAATAATCAATCAGCCCCAGCATTTT	CASKSSGIINQPQHF
NA	TRBD1	TRBV5-1	TRBJ1-3	TGCGCCAGCAGCGGAACCGGGACAGGGAGTGGAAACACCATATATTTT	CASSGTGTGSGNTIYF
NA	TRBD1	TRBV5-4	TRBJ1-6	TGTGCCAGCAGCTTGTTCGGACAGGGCTATAATTCACCCCTCCACTTT	CASSLFGQGYNSPLHF